This TCR beta chain appears in the sequencing data of a study of siplizumab effects on memory and regulatory T cells. Findings of the study overall: In unstimulated cells, naive T cells appeared more diverse than memory T cells and seemed major alloresponse contributors. An assignable naive or memory phenotype was lacking in roughly 75-96% of proliferating CD4+ or CD8+ clones.

Cocultured for 6 to 7 days at 37°C were the mixed lymphocyte reaction cells. This CDR3 spans 16 amino acids. Deletions cut 2 bases from V and 0 bases from J, with 11 bases between. Looked up from germline, CDR1 is SGHRS and CDR2 is YFSETQ. This clone was detected a few times. What it binds is unknown. Sequencing was performed with immunoSEQ multiplex PCR; in TCRdb, only in-frame clones are kept and a portion is missing. This table holds about 9,900 clones, roughly 40% found once. The gene calls are TRBV5-1 and TRBJ2-2; D is unclear. Sequenced sample: CFSE-low (dividing) CD4+ T cells sorted from an allogeneic mixed lymphocyte reaction. This TCR was sampled from a human donor in good health; the cells came from an allogeneic mixed lymphocyte reaction. The CDR3 loop is CASSLSPTANTGELFF. CDR3 bases: TGCGCCAGCAGCTTATCGCCTACCGCGAACACCGGGGAGCTGTTTTTT.